These T cell receptor beta chains were read from a single sample in a study of regulatory T cells in long-lasting Graves disease. TCRdb recomputed calls from the multiplex PCR reads with MiXCR, one row per CDR3 protein. The sample includes 390,000 or so distinct CDR3 sequences, around 11% of them seen just once. These data were also reused for a study on T cells in Graves' hyperthyroidism and ophthalmopathy.

The sample here was peripheral blood mononuclear cells (PBMCs), taken at new diagnosis, from a patient treated with antithyroid drugs. The source of these receptors is a woman aged 18-29 years with Graves disease. CDR3s include the opening cysteine and the closing phenylalanine or tryptophan. Each record gives: clone size, J gene, D gene, V gene, CDR3 DNA, CDR3 protein. D genes are given only for firm matches. Not all rows give a size; the values are once, few, many and, for expanded clones, a class.

>many|TRBJ1-2|NA|TRBV12-3/TRBV12-4
TGTGCCAGCAGTAGGGTGACACCAAACTATGGCTACACCTTC
CASSRVTPNYGYTF
>many|TRBJ1-1|NA|TRBV19
TGTGCCAGTAGTACAGCCACAGGGCTGAACACTGAAGCTTTCTTT
CASSTATGLNTEAFF
>NA|TRBJ2-7|NA|TRBV5-1
TGCGCCAGCAGCTTGGCAGGGGACTCCGCTTACGAGCAGTACTTC
CASSLAGDSAYEQYF
>many|TRBJ1-5|NA|TRBV3-1
TGTGCCAGCAGCCAAAAGGTCAGCAATCAGCCCCAGCATTTT
CASSQKVSNQPQHF
>many|TRBJ2-4|NA|TRBV11-1
TGTGCCAGCAGCCTGCACCCTCACGGAGACATTCAGTACTTC
CASSLHPHGDIQYF
>many|TRBJ2-2|NA|TRBV20-1
TGCAGTGCCCCTCGGCCGGGTTCCACCGGGGAGCTGTTTTTT
CSAPRPGSTGELFF
>few|TRBJ2-3|NA|TRBV10-3
TGTGCCATCAGTGAGTCTCCTGGGGGGCCAGATACGCAGTATTTT
CAISESPGGPDTQYF
>NA|TRBJ1-2|NA|TRBV29-1
TGCAGCGTTGACCCAACGGATGGTGGTGGCTACACCTTC
CSVDPTDGGGYTF
>many|TRBJ1-2|NA|TRBV3-1
TGTGCCAGCAGCCTCGAATCACGGGACTATGGCTACACCTTC
CASSLESRDYGYTF
>many|TRBJ1-1|NA|TRBV5-1
TGCGCCAGCAGCTTGGTAGGCGGCCAGAACACTGAAGCTTTCTTT
CASSLVGGQNTEAFF
>many|TRBJ2-5|TRBD2|TRBV7-9
TGTGCCAGCAGCTTTCGGGGGGGGGCAGAGACCCAGTACTTC
CASSFRGGAETQYF
>few|TRBJ2-1|NA|TRBV5-5
TGTGCCAGTGGGCGGGACATCAGATACAATGAGCAGTTCTTC
CASGRDIRYNEQFF
>many|TRBJ2-1|NA|TRBV12-3/TRBV12-4
TGTGCCAGCAGCTTAGGCAGGGGGGCAGAGCAGTTCTTC
CASSLGRGAEQFF
>few|TRBJ1-5|TRBD1|TRBV6-5
TGTGCCAGCAGTTACCCAAAGACAGGGGGCGGGGAAATTAGCAATCAGCCCCAGCATTTT
CASSYPKTGGGEISNQPQHF
>many|TRBJ2-2|NA|TRBV28
TGTGCCAGCAGCTTGAGCGGGTGGGCCGGGGAGCTGTTTTTT
CASSLSGWAGELFF
>many|TRBJ2-5|NA|TRBV7-2
TGTGCCAGCAGCTTAGAATTTATGGGCAGCCAAGAGACCCAGTACTTC
CASSLEFMGSQETQYF
>many|TRBJ1-2|NA|TRBV7-9
TGTGCCAGCAGCTTAGCCCGTAGCAGGGGCGATGGCTACACCTTC
CASSLARSRGDGYTF
>many|TRBJ2-1|TRBD2|TRBV6-2/TRBV6-3
TGTGCCAGCACCTCGTTTAGCGGGAAATTAATCGTCCGCTCCTACAATGAGCAGTTCTTC
CASTSFSGKLIVRSYNEQFF
>few|TRBJ1-6|NA|TRBV5-5
TGTGCCAGCAGTGGGGGGACCTACTCCTACAATCATAATTCACCCCTCCACTTT
CASSGGTYSYNHNSPLHF
>many|TRBJ2-3|NA|TRBV6-2/TRBV6-3
TGTGCCAGCAGTGAAGGAGTTCTTCGGGATACGCAGTATTTT
CASSEGVLRDTQYF
>NA|TRBJ1-5|TRBD1|TRBV7-8
TGTGCCAGCAGCTCAGGGACAGGGGCGTATCAGCCCCAGCATTTT
CASSSGTGAYQPQHF
>many|TRBJ2-5|TRBD2|TRBV20-1
TGCAGTGCTAGCGACCCAAGCGGGGAGGGGGAGACCCAGTACTTC
CSASDPSGEGETQYF
>many|TRBJ2-5|TRBD2|TRBV12-3/TRBV12-4
TGTGCCAGCGCCCTCAGCGAGGCAGGGAGGGGAGAGACCCAGTACTTC
CASALSEAGRGETQYF
>many|TRBJ1-2|NA|TRBV20-1
TGCAGTGCTAGACCTCCGGAGGGCAGCCGGATCTATGGCTACACCTTC
CSARPPEGSRIYGYTF
>many|TRBJ2-1|NA|TRBV20-1
TGCAGTGCTAGAGATATGCGGACGGGACACAAGTACAATGAGCAGTTCTTC
CSARDMRTGHKYNEQFF
>NA|TRBJ2-7|NA|TRBV7-9
TGTGCCAGCAGCCAGGGGGGGGACAGAACCTACGAGCAGTACTTC
CASSQGGDRTYEQYF
>many|TRBJ2-2|NA|TRBV11-2
TGTGCCAGCAGCTTTAGACTTACCGGGGAGCTGTTTTTT
CASSFRLTGELFF
>many|TRBJ1-1|NA|TRBV12-3/TRBV12-4
TGTGCCAGCAGTCAAATAATGAACACTGAAGCTTTCTTT
CASSQIMNTEAFF
>once|TRBJ1-3|NA|TRBV19
TGTGCCAGTAGTATAGGTGGCGGATTTGGAAACACCATATATTTT
CASSIGGGFGNTIYF
>NA|TRBJ2-1|TRBD2|TRBV15
TGTGCCACCAGCAGGTACAGCGGGAGAGACAATGAGCAGTTCTTC
CATSRYSGRDNEQFF
>many|TRBJ2-7|NA|TRBV11-2
TGTGCCAGCAGCTTAGTTGGGGGAATGGGGTACGAGCAGTACTTC
CASSLVGGMGYEQYF
>many|TRBJ2-1|TRBD2|TRBV6-1
TGTGCCAGCAAGGGTTCGGGACTAGCAGAGTACAATGAGCAGTTCTTC
CASKGSGLAEYNEQFF
>many|TRBJ2-7|TRBD2|TRBV19
TGTGCCAGTAGTATAGAAGGTCTAGCGGGAGCACGCCAGAAACCCTACGAGCAGTACTTC
CASSIEGLAGARQKPYEQYF
>many|TRBJ2-1|NA|TRBV11-2
TGTGCCAGCAGCTTTGACAGCTACAATGAGCAGTTCTTC
CASSFDSYNEQFF
>many|TRBJ1-2|NA|TRBV2
TGTGCCAGCAGTTCCCGGGACGCAGGTCGGCATGGCTACACCTTC
CASSSRDAGRHGYTF
>NA|TRBJ2-3|NA|TRBV4-3
TGCGCCAGCAGCCAAGATAGGGCCGGAGCTAGCACAGATACGCAGTATTTT
CASSQDRAGASTDTQYF
>many|TRBJ1-5|NA|TRBV28
TGTGCCATCGGGGGGCCCTATAGCAATCAGCCCCAGCATTTT
CAIGGPYSNQPQHF
>NA|TRBJ2-2|NA|TRBV18
TGTGCCAGCTCACGGAGCCGGGACACCGAACCCGGGGAGCTGTTTTTT
CASSRSRDTEPGELFF
>many|TRBJ2-3|TRBD2|TRBV20-1
TGCAGTGCTAGAGTTGGGACTAGCGGGAGAGGAGATACGCAGTATTTT
CSARVGTSGRGDTQYF
>many|TRBJ2-7|TRBD1|TRBV28
TGTGCCAGCAGCCGATGGGGACAGGGGGCTTACGAGCAGTACTTC
CASSRWGQGAYEQYF
>many|TRBJ2-5|NA|TRBV18
TGTGCCAGCTCACCACCGGGCCAAGAGACCCAGTACTTC
CASSPPGQETQYF
>many|TRBJ1-2|TRBD1|TRBV12-3/TRBV12-4
TGTGCCAGCGCCCCGCAGGGGGCGTCAGTCTATGGCTACACCTTC
CASAPQGASVYGYTF
>NA|TRBJ2-5|TRBD1|TRBV20-1
TGCAGTGCGCCCGGACAGGGTGATGGGTCGTGGGAGACCCAGTACTTC
CSAPGQGDGSWETQYF
>many|TRBJ2-7|NA|TRBV28
TGTGCCAGCCACGACAGAGCCTACGAGCAGTACTTC
CASHDRAYEQYF
>many|TRBJ1-5|NA|TRBV29-1
TGCAGCGTTGCCGAATATAGCAATCAGCCCCAGCATTTT
CSVAEYSNQPQHF
>NA|TRBJ2-1|TRBD2|TRBV27
TGTGCCAGCAGTTTATTGGGGGGGGGTAATGAGCAGTTCTTC
CASSLLGGGNEQFF
>many|TRBJ1-2|NA|TRBV28
TGTGCCAGCAGTTTAGCCGGGACAACTTATTTGGGCTACACCTTC
CASSLAGTTYLGYTF
>many|TRBJ2-5|TRBD2|TRBV13
TGTGCCAGCAGCTGGACTAGCGGGGAGGAAGAGACCCAGTACTTC
CASSWTSGEEETQYF